The source of this T cell receptor (beta chain) is a study of a mutant IDH1 vaccine in newly diagnosed glioma. To note about this clone: The antigen is undetermined.

Trimming cost V 4 bases and J 3 bases, with 14 bases left between them. This CDR3 is 15 amino acids long. The germline gives CDR1 SGHRS, CDR2 YFSETQ. Time point of the sample: week 23, last vaccination. Vaccinated patients received 300 ug of mutant IDH1 20-mer peptide per dose, with topical imiquimod. Method: immunoSEQ multiplex PCR; TCRdb's copy keeps in-frame clones and lacks some. The table has about 44,000 clones, approximately 89% seen once. The V call is TRBV5-1, the J call TRBJ1-5, with D perhaps matching TRBD1 (5 bases). The sequencing used PBMCs, collected from a glioma patient whose treatment included an IDH1 peptide vaccine. The clonotype comes from a man in his fifties or sixties with glioma. The CDR3 region is CASSPSSRDNQPQHF. The CDR3 DNA reads TGCGCCAGCAGCCCTTCGTCCAGGGACAATCAGCCCCAGCATTTT.